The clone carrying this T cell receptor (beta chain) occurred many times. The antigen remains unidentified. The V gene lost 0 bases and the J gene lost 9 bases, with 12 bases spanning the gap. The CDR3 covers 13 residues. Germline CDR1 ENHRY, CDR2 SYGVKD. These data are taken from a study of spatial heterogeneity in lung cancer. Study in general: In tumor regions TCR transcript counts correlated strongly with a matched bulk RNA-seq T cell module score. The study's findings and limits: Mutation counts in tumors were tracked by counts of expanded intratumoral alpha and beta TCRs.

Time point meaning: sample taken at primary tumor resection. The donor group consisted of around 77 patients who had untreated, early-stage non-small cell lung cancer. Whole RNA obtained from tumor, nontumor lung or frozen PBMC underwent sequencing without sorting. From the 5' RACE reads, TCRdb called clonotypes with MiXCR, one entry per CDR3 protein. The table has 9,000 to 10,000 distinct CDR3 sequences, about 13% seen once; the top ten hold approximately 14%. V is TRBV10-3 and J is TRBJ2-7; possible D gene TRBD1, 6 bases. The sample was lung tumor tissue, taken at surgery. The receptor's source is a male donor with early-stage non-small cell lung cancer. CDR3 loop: CAISESWDTWQYF. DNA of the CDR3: TGTGCCATCAGTGAGTCATGGGACACTTGGCAGTACTTC.